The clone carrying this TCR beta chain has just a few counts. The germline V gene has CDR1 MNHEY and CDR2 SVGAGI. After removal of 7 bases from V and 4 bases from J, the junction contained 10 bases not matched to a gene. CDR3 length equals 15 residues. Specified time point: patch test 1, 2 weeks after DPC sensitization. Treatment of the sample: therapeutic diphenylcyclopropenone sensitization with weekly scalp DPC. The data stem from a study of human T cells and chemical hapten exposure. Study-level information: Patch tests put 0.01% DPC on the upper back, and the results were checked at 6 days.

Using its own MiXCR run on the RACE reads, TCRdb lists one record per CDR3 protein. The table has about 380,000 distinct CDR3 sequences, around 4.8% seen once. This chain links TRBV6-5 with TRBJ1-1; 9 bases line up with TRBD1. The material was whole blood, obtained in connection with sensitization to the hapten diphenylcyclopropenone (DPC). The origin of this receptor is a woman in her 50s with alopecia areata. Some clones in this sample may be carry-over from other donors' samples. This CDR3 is CASTPGQGGFTEAFF. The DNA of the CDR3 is TGTGCCAGCACTCCGGGACAGGGAGGTTTCACTGAAGCTTTCTTT.